This TCR beta chain was identified in a study of blood T cell repertoires in COVID-19 (dated by TCRdb to between 2020 and 2021). For the wider study: Samples from collaborators originated in the United States, Italy and Spain and spanned both the acute and convalescent phases of COVID-19. The material from the prospective study consisted of cDNA or gDNA derived from T cells, B-cell-depleted T cells, or PBMCs. Deeply sampled blood TCRbeta repertoires from subjects exposed to, actively infected with, or recovered from COVID-19 were included in the dataset. The repertoires were released in a freely available public database intended as a resource for research on the immune response to SARS-CoV-2. The samples were drawn from two sources: the first 160 participants of the ongoing ImmuneRACE study, and 1,200 or so subjects contributed by 6 global collaborators. Sample metadata almost always included a de-identified subject ID, COVID-19 status, age in years and sex. Where HLA class I and class II types were available, the types were taken from metadata supplied by the sample provider, not from assay-based typing. General study outcomes and caveats: Clinical and demographic metadata were provided uncurated, with the amount varying by source and participant.

Whole blood was collected in K2EDTA tubes by collaborating institutions according to the institutions' own protocols. For TCRbeta analysis, collaborators shipped samples in one of three forms: frozen whole blood, isolated PBMCs, or DNA extracted from either of those sample types. A distance of 11 bases separates the germline ends of V and J, which lose 5 bases and 0 bases respectively. CDR1 and CDR2 are drawn from the germline V gene (reference sequence): MNHEY, SMNVEV. The CDR3 contains 14 residues, cysteine and valine counted. The sequence is cut down to CDR3 DNA, 42 bases in frame from base 1. As for this clone: Its antigen remains undetermined. Within one base of it there is no much larger clone, and no base qualities were kept.

TCRbeta CDR3 regions were amplified from genomic DNA by means of the immunoSEQ Assay, a bias-controlled multiplex PCR. Under the source paper's analysis protocol: The number of nucleated cells in each sample was estimated from the amplification of reference gene primers within the assay. Sequence reads were collapsed and filtered to measure the absolute abundance of every unique TCRbeta CDR3 rearrangement. Productive Simpson clonality was computed per sample as the square root of Simpson's diversity index over productive rearrangements. This immuneACCESS table, as held by TCRdb, lists in-frame sequences with V and J called but not all clones. Of the missing ones, under half trace to an unresolved V gene in checked studies; the others have no known cause. That table is the source of V, J and clone size, and D and trimming were worked out from the DNA. A total of 170,000 or so clones appear in this sample, more than 85% of them only once. Around 0.5% of the sample is in the top ten clones.

The chain uses TRBV27 and TRBJ2-7, with TRBD2 perhaps the D gene, on 5 matching bases. Source material: peripheral blood. This sequence originates from a man in his fifties or sixties with acute or convalescent COVID-19. The base sequence is TGTGCCAGCAGTATAGGACTTCCCTCCTACGAGCAGTACGTC. This sequence encodes CASSIGLPSYEQYV.